Each of the 9 T cell receptor beta chains below was sequenced from the same sample in a study of blood T cell repertoires in COVID-19. The data were produced by immunoSEQ multiplex PCR, yet TCRdb's version contains in-frame clones alone and is incomplete. The data show approximately 230,000 clones, with roughly 84% seen just once and roughly 4% held by the top ten. The sample taken for sequencing was peripheral blood. The source of these receptors is a woman aged 35 to 49 with active or convalescent COVID-19.

The rearrangement joins TRBV5-1 to TRBJ2-2; possibly TRBD2 for D (7 bases). V lost 9 bases and J 4 bases, leaving 19 bases between the germline ends. Germline V CDR1 and CDR2: SGHRS, YFSETQ. This CDR3 comprises 15 residues. The CDR3 region is CATRGGGAGTGELFF. The CDR3, as DNA: TGCGCCACCAGAGGTGGGGGGGCTGGCACCGGGGAGCTGTTTTTT.

This chain joins TRBV7-9 and TRBJ2-1; 9 bases are a match to TRBD2. Trimming at V came to 6 bases and at J to 6 bases, leaving 3 bases not matched to a gene. The CDR3 extends over 13 amino acids. CDR1 and CDR2 (germline): SEHNR, FQNEAQ (reference sequence). The CDR3, as DNA: TGTGCCAGCAGTAGGCGGGGGGGCAATGAGCAGTTCTTC. This encodes CASSRRGGNEQFF.

V usage is TRBV12-5 and J usage is TRBJ2-5, with D hard to call. Trimming pared 6 bases from V and 1 base from J, leaving 9 bases between. The CDR3 length is 13 residues. The V gene's germline CDR1 is LGHNT and CDR2 FRNRAP. CDR3 in DNA: TGTGCTAGTGGCCCTTTCCGCCAAGAGACCCAGTACTTC. Translating gives CASGPFRQETQYF.

This chain links TRBV3-1 (or the pseudogene TRBV3-2) with TRBJ2-5; 8 bases align to TRBD1. CDR1 is LGHDT, CDR2 YNNKEL, per germline (reference sequence). V shed 0 bases, J shed 5 bases, and the junction held 5 bases outside the gene matches. The CDR3 spans 15 residues. CDR3 sequence (DNA): TGTGCCAGCAGCCAAGACAGGGGGCTTACGGAGACCCAGTACTTC. This encodes CASSQDRGLTETQYF.

The chain joins TRBV11-1 to TRBJ2-7; 10 nucleotides match TRBD2. Germline-derived CDR1 and CDR2 are SGHAT and FQDESV (reference sequence). V lost 2 bases to trimming and J lost 7 bases; unmatched junction nucleotides: 5. The CDR3 is 14 amino acids. The CDR3 is CASSLLAGAREQYV. The CDR3 DNA reads as TGTGCCAGCAGCTTACTAGCGGGGGCGAGGGAGCAGTACGTC.

The chain links TRBV9 to TRBJ2-7; 7 bases are shared with TRBD1. Trimming removed 3 bases from V and 0 bases from J; junction bases left unmatched: 3. The germline gives CDR1 SGDLS, CDR2 YYNGEE. There are 14 residues in the CDR3. CDR3 DNA sequence: TGTGCCAGCAGCGACCGGGACAGCTCCTACGAGCAGTACTTC. Translation gives CASSDRDSSYEQYF.

This chain uses TRBV6-5 with TRBJ2-7; D remains ambiguous. The CDR3 runs to 13 residues. V was pared by 8 bases and J by 0 bases, with 11 bases between. Germline V CDR1 and CDR2: MNHEY, SVGAGI. CDR3 in DNA: TGTGCCAGCTCCGTGGCCGACTCCTACGAGCAGTACTTC. The encoded protein is CASSVADSYEQYF.

The V and J genes are TRBV19 and TRBJ1-5, with D possibly TRBD1 on 5 matching bases. CDR1 is LNHDA, CDR2 SQIVND, per germline (reference sequence). CDR3 length: 15 amino acids. Between the trimmed V and J ends, which lost 6 bases and 1 base, there was a span of 13 bases. The CDR3 DNA reads TGTGCCAGTAGCCCCCAAGGGGTGAGCAATCAGCCCCAGCATTTT. It yields the protein CASSPQGVSNQPQHF.

V is TRBV5-4 and J is TRBJ1-3; D is possibly TRBD1 (6 bases). Trimming cost V 4 bases and J 0 bases, with 17 bases left between them. CDR3 length: 17 residues. Germline V gene sequence: CDR1 SGHNT, CDR2 YYREEE (reference sequence). The CDR3 sequence: CASSPRGSTLSGNTIYF. CDR3 DNA sequence: TGTGCCAGCAGCCCCAGGGGCTCCACTCTCTCTGGAAACACCATATATTTT.